Following are 27 T cell receptor beta chains from one sample sequenced in a study of blood T cells in healthy people across ages. A J-beta primer mix and a sample-barcoded 5' primer were used in a second PCR of about 6 to 12 cycles. TCRdb re-called the 5' RACE reads through MiXCR, storing one row per CDR3 protein. The sample has under 800,000 distinct CDR3 sequences, 40% to 45% seen once. The sequencing sample was made of blood. The receptor set was obtained from a woman aged 55 to 70 in good health.

J is TRBJ2-3 and V is TRBV6-6; D possibly corresponds to TRBD2 (6 bases). CDR1 MNHNY and CDR2 SVGAGI come from the germline V gene (reference sequence). The V end was cut by 4 bases, the J end by 0 bases, with 17 bases between. The CDR3 has 17 amino acids. CDR3 sequence reads: CASSWSAGSTSTDTQYF. The CDR3 DNA sequence: TGTGCCAGCAGTTGGTCCGCGGGGTCTACTAGCACAGATACGCAGTATTTT.

The chain is built from TRBV9 and TRBJ2-1; D call uncertain. The V gene's germline CDR1 is SGDLS and CDR2 YYNGEE. The CDR3 length is 11 residues. V was trimmed by 3 bases and J by 9 bases, leaving 7 bases between them. CDR3 amino acids: CASSALAEQFF. The CDR3 DNA sequence: TGTGCCAGCAGCGCGCTTGCTGAGCAGTTCTTC.

The chain has TRBV3-1 and TRBJ2-3; D remains unclear. The CDR3 contains 15 residues. Trimming took 4 bases from V and 1 from J, leaving 12 bases between them. CDR1 LGHDT and CDR2 YNNKEL come from the germline V gene (reference sequence). CDR3 DNA: TGTGCCAGCAGCCCCCAAGTGGTGGGCACAGATACGCAGTATTTT. It translates to CASSPQVVGTDTQYF.

This clonotype was detected only a few times. The chain is built from TRBV7-6 and TRBJ2-5; D ambiguous. This CDR3 spans 14 amino acids. The V and J ends lost 7 bases and 2 bases respectively, with 14 bases between them. In germline, CDR1 is SGHVS, CDR2 FNYEAQ. This CDR3 reads CASNLNRVQETQYF. CDR3 nucleotide sequence: TGTGCCAGCAACCTCAATAGAGTACAAGAGACCCAGTACTTC.

This clonotype came up many times. This sequence joins TRBV29-1 and TRBJ1-2; tentatively, D is TRBD1 (5 bases). Trimming stripped 2 bases from V and 2 bases from J, with 9 bases between. The germline gives CDR1 SQVTM, CDR2 ANQGSEA. This CDR3 is built from 13 residues. The CDR3 reads CSVEYPGNYGYTF. CDR3 in DNA: TGCAGCGTTGAATACCCAGGGAACTATGGCTACACCTTC. Drawing the rest from reference TRBV29-1 and TRBJ1-2, the complete variable domain is SAVISQKPSRDICQRGTSLTIQCQVDSQVTMMFWYRQQPGQSLTLIATANQGSEATYESGFVIDKFPISRPNLTFSTLTVSNMSPEDSSIYLCSVEYPGNYGYTFGSGTRLTVV.

The chain uses TRBV29-1 and TRBJ1-2, with 10 bases lining up with TRBD1. V gave up 0 bases and J gave up 8 bases; unmatched junction bases: 12. Germline V gene lookup returns CDR1 SQVTM and CDR2 ANQGSEA. This CDR3 is built from 16 residues. The CDR3 here is CSVEDLEGQGINGYTF. For the CDR3, the DNA is TGCAGCGTTGAAGATCTAGAGGGACAGGGGATTAACGGCTACACCTTC.

The chain uses TRBV27 and TRBJ2-5; tentatively, D is TRBD2 (6 bases). This CDR3 is 15 amino acids long. The germline V gene has CDR1 MNHEY and CDR2 SMNVEV (reference sequence). With 0 bases removed from V and 11 bases from J, the gap between germline ends came to 19 bases. The CDR3 region is CASSLSRITSNEQYF. Written as DNA, the CDR3 is TGTGCCAGCAGTTTATCTCGAATTACTAGCAATGAGCAGTACTTC.

The V call is TRBV7-2, the J call TRBJ1-5; D uncertain. The CDR3 spans 13 residues. CDR1 is SGHTA, CDR2 FQGNSA, per germline. Trimming left V 5 bases short and J 4 bases short, with 9 bases between. CDR3 sequence (DNA): TGTGCCAGCAGCGCCAATCAAAATCAGCCCCAGCATTTT. Protein: CASSANQNQPQHF.

As regards this clonotype: This clone may be a read error of a much larger clone one base away. This chain joins TRBV29-1 and TRBJ2-7; possible D gene TRBD1, 5 bases. Between the trimmed V and J ends, which lost 8 bases and 7 bases, there was a span of 18 bases. Germline-derived CDR1 and CDR2 are SQVTM and ANQGSEA. The CDR3 covers 12 residues. CDR3: CSKRTPLEEQYF. CDR3 DNA: TGCAGCAAAAGGACACCCCTTGAAGAGCAGTACTTC.

This clonotype was seen repeatedly, ten times or more. This chain connects TRBV28 to TRBJ2-7; TRBD2 agrees at 8 bases. This CDR3 contains 14 residues. J gave up 5 bases and V 6 bases, and 9 bases lay outside the gene matches. CDR1 and CDR2 from the germline V gene are MDHEN and SYDVKM. CDR3 in DNA: TGTGCCAGCAGCAAAACGGGACTAGTTAACGAGCAGTACTTC. It yields the protein CASSKTGLVNEQYF.

The V and J genes are TRBV28 and TRBJ2-5; 10 nucleotides line up with TRBD2. The V segment lost 8 bases and the J segment 4 bases; nucleotides outside the gene matches: 7. The CDR3 sequence is 14 residues long. Germline V gene sequence: CDR1 MDHEN, CDR2 SYDVKM. The CDR3 DNA follows: TGTGCCAGCGGGCTAGCGGGAGAGGGAGAGACCCAGTACTTC. This codes for CASGLAGEGETQYF. Based on the CDR3 plus reference TRBV28 and TRBJ2-5, the full variable domain is DVKVTQSSRYLVKRTGEKVFLECVQDMDHENMFWYRQDPGLGLRLIYFSYDVKMKEKGDIPEGYSVSREKKERFSLILESASTNQTSMYLCASGLAGEGETQYFGPGTRLLVL.

The gene calls are TRBV5-1 and TRBJ2-1, with 12 bases aligning to TRBD2. V was clipped by 3 bases and J by 4 bases; unmatched bases: 8. The CDR3 spans 17 residues. Germline CDR1 SGHRS, CDR2 YFSETQ. The CDR3 is CASSSRLAGELYNEQFF. The CDR3 DNA is TGCGCCAGCAGCTCCAGACTAGCGGGGGAACTATACAATGAGCAGTTCTTC.

This clonotype has more than one count but fewer than ten. The CDR3 is CASSTGDRARGYTF. CDR3 in DNA: TGTGCCAGCAGCACCGGCGACAGGGCGAGGGGCTACACCTTC. The rearrangement uses TRBV7-3 and TRBJ1-2, with TRBD1 identical over 7 bases. This CDR3 contains 14 residues. Germline assignment: CDR1 SGHTA and CDR2 FQGTGA. With 5 bases clipped from V and 8 bases from J, the junction kept 11 bases outside the gene matches.

This chain uses TRBV27 with TRBJ2-7, with 9 bases aligning to TRBD2. The CDR3 consists of 14 residues. Per the germline V gene, CDR1 is MNHEY and CDR2 is SMNVEV (reference sequence). Trimming at V came to 1 base and at J to 6 bases, leaving 4 bases not matched to a gene. In nucleotides, the CDR3 is TGTGCCAGCAGTTTATGGACTAGCGAAAGCGAGCAGTACTTC. Protein: CASSLWTSESEQYF.

The chain employs TRBV28 and TRBJ2-2; no firm D call. The CDR3 is 14 residues long. The V end lost 6 bases, the J end lost 1 base, and 9 bases lay between the germline ends. In germline, CDR1 is MDHEN, CDR2 SYDVKM. Here the CDR3 DNA reads TGTGCCAGCAGATCCCTACAGAACACCGGGGAGCTGTTTTTT. This codes for CASRSLQNTGELFF.

J is TRBJ2-1 and V is TRBV5-1, with TRBD1 matching over 9 bases. The CDR3 is 15 residues long. Looked up from germline, CDR1 is SGHRS and CDR2 is YFSETQ. Unmatched junction bases numbered 8, after V lost 6 bases and J lost 4 bases. The CDR3 coding sequence is TGCGCCAGCAAAAGGGGGACAGGGACTTACAATGAGCAGTTCTTC. Protein sequence: CASKRGTGTYNEQFF.

The J gene is TRBJ2-3, the V gene TRBV20-1; TRBD2 agrees at 12 bases. The length of the CDR3 is 16 residues. The germline gives CDR1 DFQATT, CDR2 SNEGSKA (reference sequence). V was pared by 0 bases and J by 2 bases, with 3 bases of the junction left unmatched. CDR3 bases: TGCAGTGCTAGAGATCTAGCGGGAGGGTTCACAGATACGCAGTATTTT. This gives the protein CSARDLAGGFTDTQYF.

This clonotype was seen more than once but under ten times. The genes are TRBV4-3 and TRBJ2-1; 8 bases agree with TRBD1. In germline, CDR1 is LGHNA, CDR2 YSLEER. The J segment lost 5 bases and the V segment lost 4 bases, leaving 7 bases of the junction unmatched. The CDR3 runs to 15 residues. Here the CDR3 DNA reads TGCGCCAGCAGCCGAGGACAGGGTGGGGACAATGAGCAGTTCTTC. Encoded protein: CASSRGQGGDNEQFF.

The V gene is TRBV6-6, the J gene TRBJ1-1; D uncertain. The germline V gene has CDR1 MNHNY and CDR2 SVGAGI (reference sequence). Trimming removed 8 bases from V and 1 base from J, with 11 bases in between. The CDR3 spans 13 residues. The DNA for the CDR3 is TGTGCCAGCTTGTTTGGAAGGAACACTGAAGCTTTCTTT. This gives the protein CASLFGRNTEAFF.

The chain employs TRBV12-3 or TRBV12-4 and TRBJ2-5; 9 nucleotides align to TRBD2. Trimming cost V 6 bases and J 1 base; bases outside gene matches: 9. There are 16 residues in the CDR3. The CDR3 bases are TGTGCCAGCAGCATAGGGGGGACTAGCAGCCAAGAGACCCAGTACTTC. The encoded protein is CASSIGGTSSQETQYF.

The chain joins TRBV9 to TRBJ2-7, with D perhaps matching TRBD1 or TRBD2 (5 bases each). CDR3 length: 16 amino acids. Between the trimmed V and J ends, which lost 0 bases and 7 bases, there was a span of 20 bases. CDR1 and CDR2 from the germline V gene are SGDLS and YYNGEE. CDR3 nucleotide sequence: TGTGCCAGCAGCGTAGGAGGGGCCAATCCCCCCCATGAGCAGTACTTC. This translates into CASSVGGANPPHEQYF.

This clonotype was seen a handful of times. The rearrangement joins TRBV12-3 or TRBV12-4 to TRBJ2-7, with a possible D match to TRBD2 (6 bases). V gave up 6 bases and J gave up 1 base, with 13 bases separating them. The CDR3 length is 14 residues. The CDR3 reads CASRTSAGSYEQYF. The CDR3, as DNA: TGTGCCAGCAGGACGTCGGCGGGGTCCTACGAGCAGTACTTC.

The chain uses TRBV4-2 and TRBJ2-7; 7 nucleotides align to TRBD2. Trimming removed 1 base from V and 2 bases from J; junction bases left unmatched: 20. CDR3 length: 20 amino acids. Germline CDR1 and CDR2: LGHNA and YNFKEQ. The DNA for the CDR3 is TGTGCCAGCAGCCAAGGGTTAAGGGGTTTGGCGACTAGCTCAACCTACGAGCAGTACTTC. It codes for CASSQGLRGLATSSTYEQYF.

This clonotype was found many times. This chain links TRBV3-1 with TRBJ2-5, with a possible D match to TRBD2 (6 bases). The CDR3 runs 14 residues. From germline, CDR1 is LGHDT and CDR2 YNNKEL (reference sequence). V shed 4 bases and J shed 5 bases, with 14 bases lying between them. CDR3 loop: CASSPGTAGETQYF. As DNA, the CDR3 is TGTGCCAGCAGCCCCGGGACGGCGGGGGAGACCCAGTACTTC.

The chain joins TRBV7-2 to TRBJ2-7, with D maybe TRBD1 (6 bases). V was clipped by 2 bases and J by 3 bases, with 17 bases between them. This CDR3 region has 16 residues. Germline V CDR1 and CDR2: SGHTA, FQGNSA. The CDR3 bases are TGTGCCAGCAGCTTACGTACTGGGGCAGGGGACTACGAGCAGTACTTC. It encodes CASSLRTGAGDYEQYF.

This clonotype was observed a handful of times. The chain uses TRBV4-2 and TRBJ2-5; TRBD2 might be the D (6 bases). Germline V gene sequence: CDR1 LGHNA, CDR2 YNFKEQ. This CDR3 contains 16 residues. V was clipped by 0 bases and J by 5 bases, with 16 bases between them. The CDR3 reads CASSQDRRGRVETQYF. CDR3 DNA: TGTGCCAGCAGCCAAGATCGGAGGGGCCGGGTTGAGACCCAGTACTTC.

Only one count was recorded for this clonotype. This chain connects TRBV28 to TRBJ2-6, with TRBD1 matching over 8 bases. V shed 10 bases, J shed 2 bases, and the junction held 19 bases outside the gene matches. The CDR3 covers 19 residues. Germline loops: CDR1 MDHEN, CDR2 SYDVKM. The CDR3 DNA sequence: TGTGCCACCGTGGCGGAGTTCGGGACAGGTGTTGCTGGGGCCAACGTCCTGACTTTC. Translating it yields CATVAEFGTGVAGANVLTF.